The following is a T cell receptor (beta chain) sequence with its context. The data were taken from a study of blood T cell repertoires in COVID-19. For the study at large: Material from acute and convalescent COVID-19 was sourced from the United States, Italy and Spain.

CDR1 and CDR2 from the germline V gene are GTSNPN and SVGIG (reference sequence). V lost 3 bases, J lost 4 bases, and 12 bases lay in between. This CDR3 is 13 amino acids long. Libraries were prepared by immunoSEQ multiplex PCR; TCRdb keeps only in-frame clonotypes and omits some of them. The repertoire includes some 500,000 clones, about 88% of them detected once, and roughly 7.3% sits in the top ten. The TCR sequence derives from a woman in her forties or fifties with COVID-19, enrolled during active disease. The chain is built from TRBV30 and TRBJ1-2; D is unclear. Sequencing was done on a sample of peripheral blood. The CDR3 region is CAWRQSISYGYTF. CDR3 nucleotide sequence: TGTGCCTGGAGGCAGTCCATCAGCTATGGCTACACCTTC.